This TCR beta chain was documented in a study of blood T cell repertoires in COVID-19. Study-wide background: Nucleic acid was either cDNA or gDNA, and it came from T cells, B-cell-depleted T cells, or PBMCs.

V was pared by 7 bases and J by 3 bases, with 16 bases between. Looked up from germline, CDR1 is MNHEY and CDR2 is SMNVEV (reference sequence). This CDR3 is built from 15 residues. Profiling relied on immunoSEQ multiplex PCR, and the TCRdb table lists in-frame clones only, not all of them. The repertoire holds more than 350,000 clones, with about 87% as singletons. The sequence was obtained from a woman in her forties or fifties who had recovered from COVID-19. The chain employs TRBV27 and TRBJ2-1; D is possibly TRBD2 (6 bases). Input material: PBMCs or T cells enriched from blood (not recorded which). Here the CDR3 reads CASTPPPGVYNEQFF. CDR3 bases: TGTGCCAGCACCCCGCCCCCGGGAGTCTACAATGAGCAGTTCTTC.